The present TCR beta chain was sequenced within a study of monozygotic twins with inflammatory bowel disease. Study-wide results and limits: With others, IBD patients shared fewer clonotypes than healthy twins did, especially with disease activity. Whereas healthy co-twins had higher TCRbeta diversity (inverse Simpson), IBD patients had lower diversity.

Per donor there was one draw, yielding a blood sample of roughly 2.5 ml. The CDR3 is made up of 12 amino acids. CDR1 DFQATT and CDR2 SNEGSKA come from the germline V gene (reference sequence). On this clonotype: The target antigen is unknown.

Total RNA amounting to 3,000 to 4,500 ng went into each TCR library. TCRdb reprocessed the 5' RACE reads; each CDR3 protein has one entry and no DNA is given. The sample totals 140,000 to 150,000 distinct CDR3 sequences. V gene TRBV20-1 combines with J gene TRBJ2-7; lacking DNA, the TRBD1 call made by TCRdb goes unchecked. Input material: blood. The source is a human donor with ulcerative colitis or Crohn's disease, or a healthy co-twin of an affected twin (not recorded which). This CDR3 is CSATKGGYEQYF.